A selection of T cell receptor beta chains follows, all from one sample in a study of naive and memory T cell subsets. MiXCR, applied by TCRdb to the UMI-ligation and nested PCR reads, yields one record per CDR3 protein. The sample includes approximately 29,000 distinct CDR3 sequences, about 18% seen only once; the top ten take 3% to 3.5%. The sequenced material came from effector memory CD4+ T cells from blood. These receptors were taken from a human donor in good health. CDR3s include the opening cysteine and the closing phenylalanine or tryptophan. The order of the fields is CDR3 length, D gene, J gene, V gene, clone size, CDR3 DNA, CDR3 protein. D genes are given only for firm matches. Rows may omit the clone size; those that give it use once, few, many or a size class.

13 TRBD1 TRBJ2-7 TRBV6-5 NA TGTGCCAGCAGTAGGACAGGGGCTTACGAGCAGTACTTC CASSRTGAYEQYF
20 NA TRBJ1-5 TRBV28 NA TGTGCCAGCAGTCACCGTAAACAGGGATGGATTCAGTGGGGCAATCAGCCCCAGCATTTT CASSHRKQGWIQWGNQPQHF
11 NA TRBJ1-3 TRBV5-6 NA TGTGCCAGCAGCTGGATGGACACCATATATTTT CASSWMDTIYF
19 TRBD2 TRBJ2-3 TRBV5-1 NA TGCGCCAGCAGCCTGGGACTAGCGGGAGGTCCCGTTCAAACAGATACGCAGTATTTT CASSLGLAGGPVQTDTQYF
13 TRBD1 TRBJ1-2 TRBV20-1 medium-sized TGCAGTGCCGTACAGGGGGCTATAAATGGCTACACCTTC CSAVQGAINGYTF
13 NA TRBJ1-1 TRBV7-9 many TGTGCCAGCAGCTTAGTAGGGCAGAACAAAGCTTTCTTT CASSLVGQNKAFF
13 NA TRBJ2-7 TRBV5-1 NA TGCGCCAGCAGCTCCTTCGGCGGGTTTGAGCAGTACTTC CASSSFGGFEQYF
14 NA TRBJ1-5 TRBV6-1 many TGTGCCAGCAGTTATGTAGGGGCCAATCAGCCCCAGCATTTT CASSYVGANQPQHF
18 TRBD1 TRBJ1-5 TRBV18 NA TGTGCCAGCTCACCACTTAACATGGGACAGGGCCTCAATCAGCCCCAGCATTTT CASSPLNMGQGLNQPQHF
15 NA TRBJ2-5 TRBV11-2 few TGTGCCAGCAGCCCCCTCGCGGGGAAGGGAGAGACCCAGTACTTC CASSPLAGKGETQYF
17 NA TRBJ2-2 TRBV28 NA TGTGCCAGCAGTTCGCACAGGCATAAAGTACTGGCCGGGGAGCTGTTTTTT CASSSHRHKVLAGELFF
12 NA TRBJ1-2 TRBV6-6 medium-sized TGTGCCAGCAGTTATAACCAGGGGGGCTACACCTTC CASSYNQGGYTF
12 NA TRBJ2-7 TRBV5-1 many TGCGCCAGCAGCACCGGACAGAGGTACCAGTACTTC CASSTGQRYQYF
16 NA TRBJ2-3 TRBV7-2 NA TGTGCCAGCAGCTTAGGGAGGGGGAGCGTAGCAGATACGCAGTATTTT CASSLGRGSVADTQYF
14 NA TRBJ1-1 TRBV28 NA TGTGCCAGCAGACTGACAGGCGAGGCGACTGAAGCTTTCTTT CASRLTGEATEAFF
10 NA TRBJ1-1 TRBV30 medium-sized TGTGCCTGGAGTTCCGATGAAGCTTTCTTT CAWSSDEAFF
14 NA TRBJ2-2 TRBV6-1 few TGTGCCAGCAGTGTGGTAAGGAACACCGGGGAGCTGTTTTTT CASSVVRNTGELFF
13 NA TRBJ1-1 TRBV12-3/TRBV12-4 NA TGTGCCAGCAGTTTGCAGGCGGGGACTGAAGCTTTCTTT CASSLQAGTEAFF
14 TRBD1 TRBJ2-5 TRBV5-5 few TGTGCCAGCAGCGTGGGACAGCCCAAAGAGACCCAGTACTTC CASSVGQPKETQYF
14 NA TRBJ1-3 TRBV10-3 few TGTGCCATCAGTGAGGGGGCGCGGGGAAACACCATATATTTT CAISEGARGNTIYF
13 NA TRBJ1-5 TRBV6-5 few TGTGCCAGCACCACGGGTTTAGGTCAGCCCCAGCATTTT CASTTGLGQPQHF
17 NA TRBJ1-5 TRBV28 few TGTGCCACCCAGTTAAGTCGTGGGCGGGCGGTTGACCAGCCCCAGCATTTT CATQLSRGRAVDQPQHF
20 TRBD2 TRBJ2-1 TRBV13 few TGTGCCAGCAGCTTATATGAACGGACTAGCGGGAGGGCCGTAAAAAATGAGCAGTTCTTC CASSLYERTSGRAVKNEQFF
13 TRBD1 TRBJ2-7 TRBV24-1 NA TGTGCCACCAGTGCCCAGGACAGGCCTCCGCAGTACTTC CATSAQDRPPQYF
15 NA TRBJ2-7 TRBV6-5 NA TGTGCCAGCGCTCCGCTCCAGGGGTCCTCCTACGAGCAGTACTTC CASAPLQGSSYEQYF
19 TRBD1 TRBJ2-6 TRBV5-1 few TGCGCCAGCAGCCATAGGACAGGGAGTACGGTCTCTGGGGCCAACGTCCTGACTTTC CASSHRTGSTVSGANVLTF
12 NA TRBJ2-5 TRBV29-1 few TGCAGCGTTGCAGGAGGTGCAGAGACCCAGTACTTC CSVAGGAETQYF
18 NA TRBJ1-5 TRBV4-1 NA TGCGCCAGCAGCCAAGACGGGGCAGGGACTGGGAGCAATCAGCCCCAGCATTTT CASSQDGAGTGSNQPQHF
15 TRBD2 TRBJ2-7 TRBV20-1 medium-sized TGCAGTGCTAGAGGCCCGCTAGCGGAGGACTACGAGCAGTACTTC CSARGPLAEDYEQYF
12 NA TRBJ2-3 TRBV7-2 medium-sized TGTGCCAGCAGCTTAGCGCGGGCCCCTCAGTATTTT CASSLARAPQYF
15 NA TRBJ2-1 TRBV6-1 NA TGTGCCAGCAGTGACTGGGGGGCTTCCTACAATGAGCAGTTCTTC CASSDWGASYNEQFF
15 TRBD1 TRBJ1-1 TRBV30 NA TGTGCCTGGAGTCTCTCAGGGGGGAGGAACACTGAAGCTTTCTTT CAWSLSGGRNTEAFF
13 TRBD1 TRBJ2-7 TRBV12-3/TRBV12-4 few TGTGCCAGCAGCGCGGGACAGGCCTACGAGCAGTACTTC CASSAGQAYEQYF
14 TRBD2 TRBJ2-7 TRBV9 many TGTGCCAGCAGCGTTCGGGGGGTCTCCTACGAGCAGTACTTC CASSVRGVSYEQYF
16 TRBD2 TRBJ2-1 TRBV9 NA TGTGCCAGCAGCGTAGGCGGCGGGAGAGCCCGCAATGAGCAGTTCTTC CASSVGGGRARNEQFF
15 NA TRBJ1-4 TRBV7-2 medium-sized TGTGCCAGCAGCTTAATGGTGCGGGGGAGTGAAAAACTGTTTTTT CASSLMVRGSEKLFF
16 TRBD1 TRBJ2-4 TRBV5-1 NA TGCGCCAGCAGCTTGGATGGGGGACAGGGGCTAAACATTCAGTACTTC CASSLDGGQGLNIQYF
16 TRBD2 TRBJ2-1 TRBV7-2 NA TGTGCCAGCAGCCCCACCTCGGCTAGCGGGGACAATGAGCAGTTCTTC CASSPTSASGDNEQFF
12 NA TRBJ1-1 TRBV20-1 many TGCAGTGCTAGCCGGACACACACTGAAGCTTTCTTT CSASRTHTEAFF
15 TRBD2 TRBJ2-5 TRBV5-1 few TGCGCCAGCAGCTTGTTAGCGGGAGTCGGGGAGACCCAGTACTTC CASSLLAGVGETQYF
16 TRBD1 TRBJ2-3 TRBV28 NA TGTGCCAGCAGTCTACCGGGACAGGGGGCCACAGATACGCAGTATTTT CASSLPGQGATDTQYF
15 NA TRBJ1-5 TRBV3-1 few TGTGCCAGCAGCCAAGGGGGACGGTTCAATCAGCCCCAGCATTTT CASSQGGRFNQPQHF